This T cell receptor (beta chain) is drawn from a study of T-cell memory formation after mild COVID-19. From the 5' RACE reads, TCRdb called clonotypes with MiXCR, one entry per CDR3 protein. Among roughly 450,000 distinct CDR3 sequences listed, 15% to 20% were seen once. Findings of the study overall: CM and EM subsets held most contracting CD4+ clones; EMRA held CD8+ ones.

The CDR3 is 14 amino acids. Per germline, CDR1 SEHNR and CDR2 FQNEAQ (reference sequence). V dropped 3 bases and J dropped 2 bases, with 11 bases sitting between them. In its sample, this clonotype was seen many times. The antigen is not known. The sample comprised PBMCs or a T cell subset sorted from them (not recorded which). The TCR comes from an adult woman who had mild COVID-19 (a few samples of this study predate the infection). Cell type and time point are not known. The gene calls are TRBV7-9 and TRBJ2-7; unclear D gene. The CDR3 loop reads CASSFSAPTYEQYF. Written as DNA, the CDR3 is TGTGCCAGCAGCTTCAGCGCTCCTACCTACGAGCAGTACTTC.